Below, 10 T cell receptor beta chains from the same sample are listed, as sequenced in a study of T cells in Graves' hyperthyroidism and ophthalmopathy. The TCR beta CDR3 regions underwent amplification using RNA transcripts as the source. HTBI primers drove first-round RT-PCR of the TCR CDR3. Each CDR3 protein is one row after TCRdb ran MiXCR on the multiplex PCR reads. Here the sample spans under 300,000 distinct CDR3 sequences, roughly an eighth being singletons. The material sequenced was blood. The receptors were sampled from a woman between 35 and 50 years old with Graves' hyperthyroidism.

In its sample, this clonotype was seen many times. The CDR3 reads CASSWGQNTEAFF. The CDR3 DNA reads TGTGCCAGCAGTTGGGGACAGAACACTGAAGCTTTCTTT. The V gene is TRBV12-3 or TRBV12-4, the J gene TRBJ1-1; D possibly corresponds to TRBD1 (6 bases). With 4 bases removed from V and 1 base from J, the gap between germline ends came to 7 bases. This CDR3 contains 13 residues.

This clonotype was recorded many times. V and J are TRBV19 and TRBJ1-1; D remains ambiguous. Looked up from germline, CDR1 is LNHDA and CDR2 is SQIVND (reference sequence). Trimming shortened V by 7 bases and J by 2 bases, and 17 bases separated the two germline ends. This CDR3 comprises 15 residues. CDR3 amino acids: CASKVAGNPNTEAFF. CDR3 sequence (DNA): TGTGCCAGTAAAGTGGCGGGAAATCCCAACACTGAAGCTTTCTTT.

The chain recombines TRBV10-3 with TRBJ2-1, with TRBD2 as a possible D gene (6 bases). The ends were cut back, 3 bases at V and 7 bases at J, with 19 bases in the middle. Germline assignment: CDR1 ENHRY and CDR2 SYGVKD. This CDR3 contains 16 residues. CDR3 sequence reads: CAISEMGGVLKNEQFF. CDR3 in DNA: TGTGCCATCAGTGAAATGGGGGGTGTCCTCAAAAATGAGCAGTTCTTC.

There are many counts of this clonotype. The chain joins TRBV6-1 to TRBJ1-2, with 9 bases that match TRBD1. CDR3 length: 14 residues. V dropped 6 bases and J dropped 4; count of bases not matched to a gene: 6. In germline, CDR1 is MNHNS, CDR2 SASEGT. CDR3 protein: CASSRGDRAYGYTF. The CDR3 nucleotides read TGTGCCAGCAGCCGGGGGGACAGGGCCTATGGCTACACCTTC.

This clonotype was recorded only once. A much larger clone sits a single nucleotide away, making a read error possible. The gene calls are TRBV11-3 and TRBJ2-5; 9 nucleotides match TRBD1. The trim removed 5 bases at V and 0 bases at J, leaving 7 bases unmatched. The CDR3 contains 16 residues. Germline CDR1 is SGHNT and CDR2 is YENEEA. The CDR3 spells CASSLMTGGYQETQYF. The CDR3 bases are TGTGCCAGCAGCCTTATGACAGGGGGGTACCAAGAGACCCAGTACTTC. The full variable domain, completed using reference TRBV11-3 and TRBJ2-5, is EAGVVQSPRYKIIEKKQPVAFWCNPISGHNTLYWYLQNLGQGPELLIRYENEEAVDDSQLPKDRFSAERLKGVDSTLKIQPAELGDSAVYLCASSLMTGGYQETQYFGPGTRLLVL.

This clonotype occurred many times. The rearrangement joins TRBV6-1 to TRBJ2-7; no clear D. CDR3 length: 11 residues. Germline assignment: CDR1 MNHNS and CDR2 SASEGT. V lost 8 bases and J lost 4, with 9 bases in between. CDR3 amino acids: CASSQRYEQYF. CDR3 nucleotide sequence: TGTGCCAGCTCACAGCGATACGAGCAGTACTTC.

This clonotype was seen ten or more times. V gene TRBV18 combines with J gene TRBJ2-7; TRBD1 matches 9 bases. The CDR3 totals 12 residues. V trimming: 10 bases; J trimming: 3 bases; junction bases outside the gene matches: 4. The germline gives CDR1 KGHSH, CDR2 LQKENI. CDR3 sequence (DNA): TGTGCCACCGGGACAGGGATCTACGAGCAGTACTTC. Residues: CATGTGIYEQYF.

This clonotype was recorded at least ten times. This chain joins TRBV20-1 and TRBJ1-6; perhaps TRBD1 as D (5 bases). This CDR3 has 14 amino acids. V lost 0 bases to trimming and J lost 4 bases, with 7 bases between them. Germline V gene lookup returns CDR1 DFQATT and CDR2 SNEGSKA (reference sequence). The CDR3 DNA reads TGCAGTGCTAGAGAGCGACAGTATAATTCACCCCTCCACTTT. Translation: CSARERQYNSPLHF.

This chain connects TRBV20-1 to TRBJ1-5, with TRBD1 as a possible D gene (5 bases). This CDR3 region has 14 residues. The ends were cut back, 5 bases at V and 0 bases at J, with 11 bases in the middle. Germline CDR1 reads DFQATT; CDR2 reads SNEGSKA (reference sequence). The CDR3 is CSAGKGNSNQPQHF. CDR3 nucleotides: TGCAGTGCTGGTAAGGGGAATAGCAATCAGCCCCAGCATTTT.

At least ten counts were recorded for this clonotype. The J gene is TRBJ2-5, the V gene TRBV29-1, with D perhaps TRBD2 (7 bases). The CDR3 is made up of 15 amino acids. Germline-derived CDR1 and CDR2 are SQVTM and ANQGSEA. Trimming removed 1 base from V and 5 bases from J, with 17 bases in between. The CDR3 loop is CSVEARGGTTETQYF. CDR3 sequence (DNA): TGCAGCGTTGAAGCCCGGGGAGGGACAACGGAGACCCAGTACTTC.